The rows below give T cell receptor beta chains drawn from one sample of a study of identical twins. TCRdb processed the 5' RACE reads anew with MiXCR; each CDR3 protein has one entry. The table lists approximately 590,000 distinct CDR3 sequences, approximately 10% of them singletons. These data are also associated with another study on yellow fever vaccine responses in identical twins.

What was sequenced was PBMCs. All receptors derive from a woman under 30 in good health. The CDR3 runs from the conserved cysteine through the conserved F or W. Fields, in order: V gene, D gene, clone size, J gene, CDR3 protein, CDR3 DNA. D genes are given only for firm matches. A clone size is listed for some rows: how often the clone was seen (once, few, many), or a class if it is expanded.

v_gene: TRBV29-1; d_gene: TRBD1; abundance: .; j_gene: TRBJ1-2; CDR3aa: CSVEIGTGVGYTF; CDR3nt: TGCAGCGTTGAAATAGGGACAGGGGTTGGCTACACCTTC
v_gene: TRBV7-9; d_gene: TRBD2; abundance: many; j_gene: TRBJ2-3; CDR3aa: CASSLGTSATDTQYF; CDR3nt: TGTGCCAGCAGCTTGGGGACTAGCGCCACAGATACGCAGTATTTT
v_gene: TRBV20-1; d_gene: TRBD2; abundance: .; j_gene: TRBJ2-5; CDR3aa: CSAKLAGVEVETQYF; CDR3nt: TGCAGTGCGAAACTAGCGGGGGTGGAGGTAGAGACCCAGTACTTC
v_gene: TRBV18; d_gene: .; abundance: few; j_gene: TRBJ2-1; CDR3aa: CASSPLPSSYNEQFF; CDR3nt: TGTGCCAGCTCACCACTTCCTAGCTCCTACAATGAGCAGTTCTTC
v_gene: TRBV28; d_gene: .; abundance: few; j_gene: TRBJ2-7; CDR3aa: CASSLLFRDQGYEQYF; CDR3nt: TGTGCCAGCAGTTTACTATTCAGGGATCAGGGCTACGAGCAGTACTTC
v_gene: TRBV4-3; d_gene: TRBD2; abundance: few; j_gene: TRBJ2-7; CDR3aa: CASSQRTSGPYEQYF; CDR3nt: TGCGCCAGCAGCCAGCGGACTAGCGGACCCTACGAGCAGTACTTC
v_gene: TRBV5-5; d_gene: .; abundance: many; j_gene: TRBJ2-7; CDR3aa: CASSLEGLIGEQYF; CDR3nt: TGTGCCAGCAGCTTGGAAGGGTTGATCGGCGAGCAGTACTTC
v_gene: TRBV25-1; d_gene: TRBD1; abundance: few; j_gene: TRBJ2-7; CDR3aa: CATLTGGEYF; CDR3nt: TGTGCCACCCTTACAGGGGGTGAGTACTTC
v_gene: TRBV6-2/TRBV6-3; d_gene: TRBD2; abundance: many; j_gene: TRBJ2-1; CDR3aa: CASSLISREGEQFF; CDR3nt: TGTGCCAGCAGTCTGATTTCGCGGGAGGGTGAGCAGTTCTTC
v_gene: TRBV20-1; d_gene: .; abundance: .; j_gene: TRBJ2-5; CDR3aa: CSARDGGSPQETQYF; CDR3nt: TGCAGTGCTAGAGATGGGGGGAGCCCTCAAGAGACCCAGTACTTC
v_gene: TRBV20-1; d_gene: .; abundance: few; j_gene: TRBJ2-3; CDR3aa: CSARDQSSTSTDTQYF; CDR3nt: TGCAGTGCTAGAGATCAGAGTAGCACTAGCACAGATACGCAGTATTTT
v_gene: TRBV20-1; d_gene: TRBD1; abundance: many; j_gene: TRBJ1-1; CDR3aa: CSASEPTGGRSEAFF; CDR3nt: TGCAGTGCTAGCGAACCTACAGGGGGCAGGAGTGAAGCTTTCTTT
v_gene: TRBV20-1; d_gene: .; abundance: few; j_gene: TRBJ1-5; CDR3aa: CSAGPYSNQPQHF; CDR3nt: TGCAGCGCTGGACCCTATAGCAATCAGCCCCAGCATTTT
v_gene: TRBV5-5; d_gene: TRBD1; abundance: few; j_gene: TRBJ2-6; CDR3aa: CASSVPTGVAGANVLTF; CDR3nt: TGTGCCAGCAGCGTACCGACAGGGGTTGCGGGGGCCAACGTCCTGACTTTC
v_gene: TRBV9; d_gene: .; abundance: many; j_gene: TRBJ1-1; CDR3aa: CASSGRGAETEAFF; CDR3nt: TGTGCCAGCAGTGGCCGTGGGGCGGAAACTGAAGCTTTCTTT
v_gene: TRBV6-1; d_gene: TRBD1; abundance: few; j_gene: TRBJ1-1; CDR3aa: CASSRQGMYTEAFF; CDR3nt: TGTGCCAGCAGTCGACAGGGGATGTACACTGAAGCTTTCTTT
v_gene: TRBV6-2/TRBV6-3; d_gene: .; abundance: few; j_gene: TRBJ2-4; CDR3aa: CASRETSKNIQYF; CDR3nt: TGTGCCAGCAGAGAGACTTCCAAAAACATTCAGTACTTC
v_gene: TRBV7-9; d_gene: .; abundance: many; j_gene: TRBJ2-7; CDR3aa: CASSLTRYEQYF; CDR3nt: TGTGCCAGCAGCTTAACTCGATACGAGCAGTACTTC
v_gene: TRBV7-8; d_gene: .; abundance: .; j_gene: TRBJ2-7; CDR3aa: CASSFGRTPYEQYF; CDR3nt: TGTGCCAGCAGCTTCGGACGGACACCCTACGAGCAGTACTTC
v_gene: TRBV12-3/TRBV12-4; d_gene: .; abundance: few; j_gene: TRBJ2-3; CDR3aa: CASQADTQYF; CDR3nt: TGTGCCAGCCAGGCAGATACGCAGTATTTT
v_gene: TRBV5-1; d_gene: TRBD1; abundance: few; j_gene: TRBJ2-7; CDR3aa: CASSLDGQGGEQYF; CDR3nt: TGCGCCAGCAGCTTGGATGGACAGGGAGGTGAGCAGTACTTC
v_gene: TRBV2; d_gene: TRBD1; abundance: few; j_gene: TRBJ2-2; CDR3aa: CASSPGQGVFNTGELFF; CDR3nt: TGTGCCAGCAGTCCCGGACAGGGGGTTTTTAACACCGGGGAGCTGTTTTTT
v_gene: TRBV4-3; d_gene: TRBD2; abundance: few; j_gene: TRBJ2-1; CDR3aa: CASRVASGGIEDEQFF; CDR3nt: TGCGCCAGCAGGGTTGCTAGCGGGGGCATTGAGGATGAGCAGTTCTTC
v_gene: TRBV7-3; d_gene: .; abundance: .; j_gene: TRBJ2-1; CDR3aa: CASSPRRNYNEQFF; CDR3nt: TGTGCCAGCAGCCCCCGTCGCAACTACAATGAGCAGTTCTTC
v_gene: TRBV7-9; d_gene: .; abundance: many; j_gene: TRBJ2-5; CDR3aa: CASSSAGQETQYF; CDR3nt: TGTGCCAGCAGCTCGGCGGGGCAAGAGACCCAGTACTTC